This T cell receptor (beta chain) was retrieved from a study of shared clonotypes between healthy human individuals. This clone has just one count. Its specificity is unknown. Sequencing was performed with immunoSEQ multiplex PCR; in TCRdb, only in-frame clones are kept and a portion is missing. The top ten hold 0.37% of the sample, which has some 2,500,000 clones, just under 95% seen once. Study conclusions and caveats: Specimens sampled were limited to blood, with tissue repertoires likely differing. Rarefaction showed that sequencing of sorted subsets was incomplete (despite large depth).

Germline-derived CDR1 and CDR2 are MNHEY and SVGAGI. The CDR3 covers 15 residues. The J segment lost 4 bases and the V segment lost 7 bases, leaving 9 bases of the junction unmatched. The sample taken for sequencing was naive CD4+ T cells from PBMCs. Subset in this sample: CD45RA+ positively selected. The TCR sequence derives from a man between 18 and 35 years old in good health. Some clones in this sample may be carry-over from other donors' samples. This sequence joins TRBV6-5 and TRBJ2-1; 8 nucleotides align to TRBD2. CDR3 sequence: CASNGAGAGYNEQFF. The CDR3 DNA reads TGTGCCAGCAACGGAGCGGGAGCAGGTTACAATGAGCAGTTCTTC.